Here is one T cell receptor beta chain with its context. This clonotype has a single count. Its cognate antigen has yet to be identified. No base quality values were provided; no much bigger clone lies one nucleotide off. Support from one read is weak. A history of other malignancies or of prior chemotherapy or radiotherapy was absent in all patients, and node-negative disease was shown on CT and PET/CT in all patients. At each of the two time points, around 5.7 milliliters of peripheral venous blood were collected into EDTA tubes. PBMCs were isolated by Ficoll-Paque Plus density-gradient centrifugation. Immediately after collection, samples were stored at -80 degrees C until analysis. Two rounds of multiplex PCR were used to amplify the TCR beta CDR3 region from genomic DNA. The first PCR round used primers specific to each TRBV and TRBJ gene, and the primer sequences were filed in Chinese patent CN105087789A. Universal primers were used in the second round of PCR. The Roche High Pure PCR Template Preparation Kit was used to extract genomic DNA from frozen PBMCs. An Illumina HiSeq 3000 was used to sequence the libraries paired-end with 151 bp reads. The paper's data handling went like this. CutAdapt was used to discard raw reads that did not contain the multiplex PCR primer sequences. High-quality paired reads were merged into contigs with PEAR. By aligning each contig to reference sequences, MiXCR assigned the TRB V, D and J gene segments to that contig. CDR3 sequences were clustered by base quality and sequence similarity to remove sequencing errors. Shannon entropy, normalized by the natural log of the productive TCR sequence number, served as the measure of diversity. To get clonality, Shannon entropy was divided by the natural log of the number of unique clonotypes, and that result was subtracted from one. The Youden index of ROC curves was used to select progression-free survival cut-offs for repertoire metrics, and analyses were performed in R 3.5.3. Starting from the raw public reads, TCRdb applied fastp trimming at Q25, assembled clones with MiXCR and retained in-frame beta chains. Rows are unified per CDR3 protein, each entry keeping the most common DNA and genes. Clone size and V and J calls follow TCRdb, not the original study. The sample yields approximately 23,000 distinct CDR3 sequences; about 40% were counted once. Approximately 54% of the sample belongs to the ten largest clones.

The CDR3 covers 13 residues, taking in both the cysteine and the phenylalanine. CDR3 DNA is the only sequence kept; it has 39 bases, read in frame from the first base. V drops 3 bases and J drops 7 bases, leaving 13 bases in between. CDR1 MNHGY and CDR2 SVAAGI are derived from the germline V gene. This sample is part of a study of prognosis after radiotherapy for stage I lung cancer (dated by TCRdb to the early 2020s). About the investigation overall: Between April 2018 and early 2019, over 15 patients with stage I NSCLC were enrolled in Nanjing, China. The study included 13 to 15 patients with newly diagnosed primary stage I lung tumors and roughly 5 with oligometastatic NSCLC after surgical resection of the primary tumor. Every patient was deemed medically inoperable, roughly twelve because of comorbidities and 7 because they refused surgery. Ages in the cohort of about a dozen men and 6 women ranged from about 50 to 85 years, with a median of 74. Eleven to twelve patients had adenocarcinoma and six or seven had squamous cell carcinoma as the tumor histology. Image-guided IMRT or VMAT was used to deliver SBRT in 3 to 5 fractions at a biologically effective dose of at least 100 Gy. SBRT was not combined with any concurrent therapy in any patient. Four of the 19 patients developed distant metastases after SBRT, at a median of around seven months; the other 15 showed no significant progression. This study profiled peripheral blood TCR beta repertoires from stage I NSCLC patients before and after stereotactic body radiotherapy and linked the repertoires to distant failure. A total of around 38 blood samples from around 19 patients were sequenced, with one sample obtained before and one obtained after SBRT for each patient.

Study-wide findings and limitations: All reported P values were unadjusted for multiple comparisons. After SBRT, the count of unique TCR clones dropped from a median of roughly 10,000 beforehand to several thousand afterward (Wilcoxon paired P=0.011). Post-SBRT Shannon entropy and its change from baseline were lower in patients who developed distant metastases; baseline Shannon entropy was not associated with metastases. TRBV and TRBJ usage frequencies reportedly differed by metastasis status, in two V genes at baseline and in about 10 V and two J genes after SBRT. No determination of tumor specificity was made for expanded TCR clones. The study was limited by its small cohort and short follow-up, and the findings require independent validation.

The sequence came from a donor of 50 years or more with non-small cell lung cancer. In this chain, TRBV6-9 is recombined with TRBJ2-7, and perhaps TRBD1 as D gene, on 5 matching bases. The sample consisted of PBMCs, taken before or after stereotactic body radiation therapy (not recorded which). CDR3 protein: CASSYEAGREQYF. The DNA sequence follows: TGTGCCAGCAGTTACGAGGCAGGGCGAGAGCAGTACTTC.